A selection of T cell receptor beta chains follows, all from one sample in a study of shared clonotypes between healthy human individuals. This table comes from immunoSEQ multiplex PCR, and its TCRdb copy is limited to in-frame clones, with some not included. This table has 2.3 million or so clones, approximately 93% appearing once. The sequenced sample consisted of naive CD4+ T cells from PBMCs. The receptors were sampled from a man younger than 30 in good health. Some clones in this sample may be carry-over from other donors' samples. Both conserved end residues are part of each CDR3. D genes are given only for firm matches. Clone sizes are given selectively: once, few, many, or a class where the clone is expanded.

d_gene,abundance,v_gene,j_gene,CDR3nt,CDR3aa
TRBD2,.,TRBV7-6,TRBJ2-4,TGTGCCAGCAGCTCTTTTAGGACTAGCGCGGAGGCGGAGGGAAAAAACATTCAGTACTTC,CASSSFRTSAEAEGKNIQYF
TRBD2,.,TRBV19,TRBJ2-7,TGTGCCAGTAGCCCAGGGAGCGGGAGAGGAAACGAGCAGTACTTC,CASSPGSGRGNEQYF
.,.,TRBV9,TRBJ1-4,TGTGCCAGCAGCGTAACAGTGGGGGGGGCTCAGGAAAAACTGTTTTTT,CASSVTVGGAQEKLFF
TRBD2,.,TRBV11-2,TRBJ2-7,TGTGCCAGCAGTCCGGGGGGGACACTGACCTACGAGCAGTACTTC,CASSPGGTLTYEQYF
.,.,TRBV6-1,TRBJ2-3,TGTGCCAGCAGAAACAGGGCCCTACTCAATACGCAGTATTTT,CASRNRALLNTQYF
.,.,TRBV2,TRBJ1-5,TGTGCCAGCCGAAGGGGAAATCAGCCCCAGCATTTT,CASRRGNQPQHF
.,.,TRBV19,TRBJ1-5,TGTGCCAGTAGTCCTACAGGAGACGGACCCCAGCATTTT,CASSPTGDGPQHF
.,.,TRBV15,TRBJ1-1,TGTGCCACCAGCAGAGTGTCGGGGAACACTGAAGCTTTCTTT,CATSRVSGNTEAFF
.,.,TRBV28,TRBJ1-5,TGTGCCAGCAGTTTATCCAGGGGACGCAATCAGCCCCAGCATTTT,CASSLSRGRNQPQHF
.,.,TRBV28,TRBJ1-2,TGTGCCAGCAGTTTCCGCGGCTATGGCTACACCTTC,CASSFRGYGYTF
.,.,TRBV7-3,TRBJ2-3,TGTGCCAGCAGCTCCACTCTACAGAGGACGGATACGCAGTATTTT,CASSSTLQRTDTQYF
.,.,TRBV30,TRBJ1-1,TGTGCCTGGAGTCTCCGGCCGGACACTGAAGCTTTCTTT,CAWSLRPDTEAFF
.,.,TRBV30,TRBJ1-4,TGTGCCTGGAGCCCGGGCTGGGAAAAACTGTTTTTT,CAWSPGWEKLFF
TRBD2,.,TRBV5-5,TRBJ2-7,TGTGCCAGCAGCAAAGGACTAGCGGGAGCAGTATCCTACGAGCAGTACTTC,CASSKGLAGAVSYEQYF
TRBD2,once,TRBV7-2,TRBJ2-3,TGTGCCAGCAGCCCGCGGCTAGCGGGACCGGCAGATACGCAGTATTTT,CASSPRLAGPADTQYF
.,.,TRBV7-7,TRBJ2-3,TGTGCCAGCAGGGCAGCTAGCACAGATACGCAGTATTTT,CASRAASTDTQYF
TRBD2,once,TRBV7-6,TRBJ2-7,TGTGCCAGCAGCTTAGGAGCGGGAGGGCTCCGCGAGCAGTACTTC,CASSLGAGGLREQYF
.,.,TRBV28,TRBJ2-3,TGTGCCAGCAGTTTTGCCACGAACGGCTTGTGGCGGAATCTTGGCACAGATACGCAGTATTTT,CASSFATNGLWRNLGTDTQYF
.,.,TRBV9,TRBJ2-7,TGTGCCAGCAGCCCCGTACCGGGGCCCTACGAGCAGTACTTC,CASSPVPGPYEQYF
TRBD2,.,TRBV29-1,TRBJ2-3,TGCAGCGTGGACAGGACTAGCGGGATGCAGTATTTT,CSVDRTSGMQYF
TRBD1,.,TRBV5-8,TRBJ2-7,TGTGCCAGCAGCACGGGACAGGGTTACGAGCAGTACTTC,CASSTGQGYEQYF
.,.,TRBV7-2,TRBJ2-3,TGTGCCAGCAGCTCTAGGACAGATACGCAGTATTTT,CASSSRTDTQYF
.,once,TRBV11-2,TRBJ2-1,TGTGCCAGCACCTCCGTGGGGGGCGCGGCCTACAATGAGCAGTTCTTC,CASTSVGGAAYNEQFF
TRBD2,.,TRBV2,TRBJ2-5,TGTGCCAGCAGTGTTGAGCGGGAGGTCCCAGAGACCCAGTACTTC,CASSVEREVPETQYF
TRBD1,once,TRBV28,TRBJ2-1,TGTGCCAGCAGTTCAGGGGGCGGTTACAATGAGCAGTTCTTC,CASSSGGGYNEQFF
TRBD2,.,TRBV7-8,TRBJ2-5,TGTGCCAGCAGCCCTAGGACTAGCGGGTACCAAGAGACCCAGTACTTC,CASSPRTSGYQETQYF
.,.,TRBV28,TRBJ2-7,TGTGCCAGCAGGTCAACAGGGCCCTCAGGGACGTCCTACTACGAGCAGTACTTC,CASRSTGPSGTSYYEQYF
TRBD2,.,TRBV25-1,TRBJ2-4,TGTGCCAGTTCTCCTAGCGGGCTGGACATTCAGTACTTC,CASSPSGLDIQYF
.,.,TRBV30,TRBJ2-7,TGTGCCTGGAGTCAAGGAAACGCCTACGAGCAGTACTTC,CAWSQGNAYEQYF
.,.,TRBV6-5,TRBJ1-1,TGTGCCAGCAGCTCGCCTACTGAAGCTTTCTTT,CASSSPTEAFF
TRBD2,.,TRBV6-4,TRBJ2-7,TGTGCCACCGGGAAGGAAGCGGGGAAAACCTACGAGCAGTACTTC,CATGKEAGKTYEQYF
.,.,TRBV6-5,TRBJ2-7,TGTGCCAGCAGTCCTCGACAGACCTACGAGCAGTACTTC,CASSPRQTYEQYF
.,.,TRBV5-4,TRBJ2-7,TGTGCCAGCAGCTTGACGGCGGACTCCTACGAGCAGTACTTC,CASSLTADSYEQYF
.,.,TRBV6-5,TRBJ2-2,TGTGCCAGCAGTTACTCGCTATTCACCGGGGAGCTGTTTTTT,CASSYSLFTGELFF
TRBD2,once,TRBV25-1,TRBJ2-1,TGTGCCAGCAGGCTAGCGGGAAGATACAATGAGCAGTTCTTC,CASRLAGRYNEQFF
.,.,TRBV4-1,TRBJ1-1,TGCGCCAGCAGCCAAGCCACTGAAGCTTTCTTT,CASSQATEAFF
TRBD2,once,TRBV7-9,TRBJ2-1,TGTGCCAGCAGCTTAGTCGGACTAGCGGGAGGCGAGCAGTTCTTC,CASSLVGLAGGEQFF
.,.,TRBV5-4,TRBJ1-1,TGTGCCAGCAGCCGCTCCTTTAGCGAGATGAACACTGAAGCTTTCTTT,CASSRSFSEMNTEAFF
.,.,TRBV18,TRBJ2-6,TGTGCCAGCTCACCCCAGATGGGGGGCAGCTCTGGGGCCAACGTCCTGACTTTC,CASSPQMGGSSGANVLTF
.,.,TRBV5-1,TRBJ2-5,TGCGCCAGCAGGCTCGCGAAAGAGACCCAGTACTTC,CASRLAKETQYF
TRBD2,.,TRBV5-4,TRBJ2-1,TGTGCCAGCAGATCCGGGACTAGCGGAAACAATGAGCAGTTCTTC,CASRSGTSGNNEQFF
.,.,TRBV20-1,TRBJ1-4,TGCAGTGCTGGGGATGAAAAACTGTTTTTT,CSAGDEKLFF
.,.,TRBV7-5,TRBJ2-1,TGTGCCAGAAGCTTACGCTGGACCTCAGACAGCTCCTACAATGAGCAGTTCTTC,CARSLRWTSDSSYNEQFF
.,.,TRBV4-2,TRBJ2-1,TGTGCCAGCAGCCAAGGACCCCTGACGCTATCGGGGACACTGCAGTTCTTC,CASSQGPLTLSGTLQFF
TRBD2,.,TRBV6-1,TRBJ2-7,TGTGCCAGCCGACTAGCGGGATACGAGCAGTACTTC,CASRLAGYEQYF
.,.,TRBV7-2,TRBJ2-7,TGTGCCAGCAGCGAAGGGACATCCATAGCCTACGAGCAGTACTTC,CASSEGTSIAYEQYF
TRBD2,.,TRBV28,TRBJ2-1,TGTGCCAGCAGCAGACTAGCGGGAGGGCTCTACAATGAGCAGTTCTTC,CASSRLAGGLYNEQFF
.,.,TRBV29-1,TRBJ2-5,TGCAGCGTTGGTGGAACGGGGACCCAGTACTTC,CSVGGTGTQYF
.,.,TRBV5-1,TRBJ2-3,TGCGCCAGCAGATCCCCGGTTGCGGATACGCAGTATTTT,CASRSPVADTQYF